Listed below are T cell receptor beta chains from one sample, sequenced in a study of monozygotic twins with inflammatory bowel disease. TCRdb reprocessed the 5' RACE reads and keeps a single row for each CDR3 protein, giving no DNA. Its table records 300,000 to 400,000 distinct CDR3 sequences. Sequencing was done on a sample of blood. The receptor source for this set is a human donor with ulcerative colitis or Crohn's disease, or a healthy co-twin of an affected twin (not recorded which). Each CDR3 is given with its conserved first and last residue.

v_gene: TRBV7-2
j_gene: TRBJ2-2
len: 16
CDR3aa: CASSPRGGASTGELFF

v_gene: TRBV5-4
j_gene: TRBJ1-2
len: 16
CDR3aa: CASSYPGQGAYYGYTF

v_gene: TRBV28
j_gene: TRBJ2-3
len: 17
CDR3aa: CASSPPRGEGSTDTQYF

v_gene: TRBV10-3
j_gene: TRBJ2-3
len: 12
CDR3aa: CAISGEADTQYF

v_gene: TRBV7-2
j_gene: TRBJ1-1
len: 13
CDR3aa: CASSLKANTEAFF

v_gene: TRBV20-1
j_gene: TRBJ2-3
len: 14
CDR3aa: CSASWWENADTQYF

v_gene: TRBV20-1
j_gene: TRBJ2-5
len: 16
CDR3aa: CSASWPTGGVEETQYF

v_gene: TRBV24-1
j_gene: TRBJ2-6
len: 14
CDR3aa: CATSDFGGANVLTF

v_gene: TRBV11-2
j_gene: TRBJ1-5
len: 19
CDR3aa: CASSYRMGHPNNSRWPQHF

v_gene: TRBV5-1
j_gene: TRBJ2-3
len: 13
CDR3aa: CASGPRGTDTQYF

v_gene: TRBV7-9
j_gene: TRBJ2-3
len: 17
CDR3aa: CASPSWGLAGGTDTQYF

v_gene: TRBV28
j_gene: TRBJ2-1
len: 13
CDR3aa: CASTNLGSHEQFF

v_gene: TRBV6-2/TRBV6-3
j_gene: TRBJ2-1
len: 15
CDR3aa: CASKTSGALYNEQFF

v_gene: TRBV20-1
j_gene: TRBJ2-7
len: 15
CDR3aa: CSARLLAGSSYEQYF

v_gene: TRBV7-9
j_gene: TRBJ1-3
len: 13
CDR3aa: CASSSSYGNTIYF

v_gene: TRBV4-3
j_gene: TRBJ1-1
len: 15
CDR3aa: CASSQDPIMNTEAFF

v_gene: TRBV7-3
j_gene: TRBJ2-1
len: 18
CDR3aa: CASSLTWLAGDNYNEQFF

v_gene: TRBV28
j_gene: TRBJ1-5
len: 14
CDR3aa: CASSLGGLGQPQHF

v_gene: TRBV5-5
j_gene: TRBJ1-2
len: 15
CDR3aa: CASSLYEGWHYGYTF

v_gene: TRBV20-1
j_gene: TRBJ1-5
len: 16
CDR3aa: CSARVGGAASNQPQHF

v_gene: TRBV6-2/TRBV6-3
j_gene: TRBJ1-5
len: 17
CDR3aa: CASSFLLRTGWDQPQHF

v_gene: TRBV19
j_gene: TRBJ2-7
len: 15
CDR3aa: CASSIGGLDIYEQYF

v_gene: TRBV5-1
j_gene: TRBJ1-2
len: 14
CDR3aa: CASSHNGRVGGYTF

v_gene: TRBV2
j_gene: TRBJ2-7
len: 11
CDR3aa: CASELPGEQYF

v_gene: TRBV7-7
j_gene: TRBJ2-1
len: 16
CDR3aa: CASSRFSGGPSNEQFF

v_gene: TRBV5-1
j_gene: TRBJ2-5
len: 16
CDR3aa: CASSPRFGGLEETQYF

v_gene: TRBV4-1
j_gene: TRBJ1-4
len: 19
CDR3aa: CASSQARGGRTATNEKLFF

v_gene: TRBV6-5
j_gene: TRBJ2-6
len: 15
CDR3aa: CASSYRRTGANVLTF

v_gene: TRBV7-2
j_gene: TRBJ2-4
len: 16
CDR3aa: CASSLVVGLAKNIQYF

v_gene: TRBV29-1
j_gene: TRBJ2-1
len: 11
CDR3aa: CSVAPIHEQFF

v_gene: TRBV20-1
j_gene: TRBJ1-2
len: 13
CDR3aa: CSARDRVVDGYTF

v_gene: TRBV5-1
j_gene: TRBJ2-6
len: 14
CDR3aa: CASSTTSGANVLTF